This TCR beta chain was retrieved from a study of blood T cell repertoires in COVID-19. Study in general: There were acute and convalescent COVID-19 samples, and they came from the United States, Italy and Spain. The cDNA or gDNA used as material had been derived from T cells, B-cell-depleted T cells, or PBMCs.

As handled by the study authors: Cell counts per sample came from amplifying reference gene primers. The data were produced by immunoSEQ multiplex PCR, yet TCRdb's version contains in-frame clones alone and is incomplete. Clone size and V and J calls were adopted from that table, with D and trimming inferred from the DNA. Of 100,000 to 150,000 clones listed, just over 70% were seen once; the top ten hold under 0.95%. This clonotype was sampled from a human donor with acute or convalescent COVID-19. The donor label of this sample is uncertain. The sample comprised peripheral blood.

For the CDR3, the DNA is TGTGCCAGCAGCACCCCCGGGGGAGACACTGAAGCTTTCTTT. Encoded protein: CASSTPGGDTEAFF. The chain is built from TRBV28 and TRBJ1-1; a possible D gene is TRBD1 (5 bases). CDR3 length: 14 amino acids. Per germline, CDR1 MDHEN and CDR2 SYDVKM. V lost 6 bases to trimming and J lost 3 bases, with 14 bases between them.